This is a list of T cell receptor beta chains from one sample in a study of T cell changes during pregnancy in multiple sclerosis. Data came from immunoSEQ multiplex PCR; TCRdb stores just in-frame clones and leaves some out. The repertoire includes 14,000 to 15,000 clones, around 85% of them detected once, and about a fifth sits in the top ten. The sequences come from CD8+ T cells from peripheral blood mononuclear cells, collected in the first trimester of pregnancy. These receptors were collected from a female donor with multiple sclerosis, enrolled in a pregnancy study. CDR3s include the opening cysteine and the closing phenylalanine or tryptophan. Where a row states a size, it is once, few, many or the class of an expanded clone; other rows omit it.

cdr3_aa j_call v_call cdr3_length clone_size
CASSEEGGGAYNEQFF TRBJ2-1 TRBV6-4 16 NA
CSVEDPSTGYEQFF TRBJ2-1 TRBV29-1 14 NA
CASSLQGDTGELFF TRBJ2-2 TRBV13 14 NA
CASSSGGTYEQYF TRBJ2-7 TRBV6-1 13 NA
CASSFGTDYEQYF TRBJ2-7 TRBV27 13 NA
CATSYGLVTDTQYF TRBJ2-3 TRBV15 14 NA
CASSLPGREAFF TRBJ1-1 TRBV5-6 12 NA
CASSLDLRGFGYTF TRBJ1-2 TRBV7-8 14 NA
CASSLPNQPQHF TRBJ1-5 TRBV28 12 few
CASSFFGNEQFF TRBJ2-1 TRBV7-8 12 NA
CSVDQKGQPEGYGYTF TRBJ1-2 TRBV29-1 16 NA
CASSERQGLAKNIQYF TRBJ2-4 TRBV6-1 16 NA
CASSLAGRITDTQYF TRBJ2-3 TRBV5-1 15 NA
CAWSRTGGSGANVLTF TRBJ2-6 TRBV30 16 NA
CASSVGLGGETQYF TRBJ2-5 TRBV9 14 NA
CASSASPDRGKLDSNQPQHF TRBJ1-5 TRBV21-1 20 NA
CAISESTPHEKLFF TRBJ1-4 TRBV10-3 14 NA
CASSLGTGSGQPQHF TRBJ1-5 TRBV28 15 NA
CASSPQLAGEIREQYF TRBJ2-7 TRBV5-1 16 NA
CASSLSLTPSSYEQYF TRBJ2-7 TRBV7-9 16 NA
CASSPTSFQDTQYF TRBJ2-3 TRBV7-3 14 NA
CASSLGTGIPSEQYF TRBJ2-7 TRBV13 15 few
CASSLVPGHQPQHF TRBJ1-5 TRBV27 14 NA
CAWAPSGELFF TRBJ2-2 TRBV30 11 once
CASSETGGEGADTQYF TRBJ2-3 TRBV6-1 16 NA
CASSRTTPSSYEQYF TRBJ2-7 TRBV4-1 15 NA